The 10 T cell receptor beta chains below were found in one sample sequenced in a study of blood T cell repertoires in COVID-19. The assay was immunoSEQ multiplex PCR, and TCRdb's table has in-frame clones only and misses some. The sample lists approximately 330,000 clones, roughly 87% occurring once. Source material: peripheral blood. These receptors were collected from a man between 25 and 39 years old with COVID-19, enrolled during active disease.

This chain joins TRBV28 and TRBJ2-7, with D perhaps TRBD1 (5 bases). This CDR3 spans 13 amino acids. V gave up 6 bases and J gave up 0 bases, with 9 bases separating them. The germline V gene has CDR1 MDHEN and CDR2 SYDVKM. CDR3 DNA: TGTGCCAGCAGCCAAGACAGCTCCTACGAGCAGTACTTC. Protein product: CASSQDSSYEQYF.

This clone was seen only once. The CDR3 sequence is CASSRTGTSNQPQHF. The CDR3 bases are TGTGCCAGCAGCCGTACAGGGACTAGCAATCAGCCCCAGCATTTT. This rearrangement joins TRBV7-9 to TRBJ1-5, with D possibly being TRBD1 (6 bases). Looked up from germline, CDR1 is SEHNR and CDR2 is FQNEAQ (reference sequence). The CDR3 sequence is 15 residues long. With 5 bases removed from V and 0 bases from J, the gap between germline ends came to 11 bases.

The chain recombines TRBV24-1 with TRBJ1-2, with 8 bases that match TRBD1. CDR3 length: 14 amino acids. The junction had 11 bases not matched to a gene; V was cut back by 7 bases and J by 8 bases. Germline V lookup: CDR1 KGHDR, CDR2 SFDVKD. For the CDR3, the DNA is TGTGCCACCAGCACCTCGGACAGGGCGGGCGGCTACACCTTC. Translating it yields CATSTSDRAGGYTF.

This chain uses TRBV30 with TRBJ2-1; 11 nucleotides line up with TRBD2. Germline CDR1 reads GTSNPN; CDR2 reads SVGIG (reference sequence). J was trimmed by 7 bases and V by 1 base; bases with no gene match: 9. This CDR3 is 16 amino acids long. The CDR3 region is CAWSDLSGRALNEQFF. Here the CDR3 DNA reads TGTGCCTGGAGTGATCTTAGCGGGAGGGCGTTGAATGAGCAGTTCTTC. The full variable domain, with the rest looked up from reference TRBV30 and TRBJ2-1, is SQTIHQWPATLVQPVGSPLSLECTVEGTSNPNLYWYRQAAGRGLQLLFYSVGIGQISSEVPQNLSASRPQDRQFILSSKKLLLSDSGFYLCAWSDLSGRALNEQFFGPGTRLTVL.

The V call is TRBV18, the J call TRBJ2-5, with 9 bases aligning to TRBD1. V lost 6 bases, J lost 3 bases, and 11 bases stayed unmatched. From germline, CDR1 is KGHSH and CDR2 LQKENI. The CDR3 is 16 residues long. CDR3 residues: CASSSDPGQGEETQYF. CDR3 DNA: TGTGCCAGCTCGTCGGACCCGGGACAGGGAGAAGAGACCCAGTACTTC.

The V and J genes are TRBV7-2 and TRBJ1-2, with TRBD1 matching 10 bases. The ends lost 5 bases at V and 4 bases at J; junction bases unmatched: 7. Germline-derived CDR1 and CDR2 are SGHTA and FQGNSA. The CDR3 length is 15 residues. In DNA, the CDR3 is TGTGCCAGCAGCCCGGGACAGGGGACGGCCTATGGCTACACCTTC. This encodes CASSPGQGTAYGYTF.

The CDR3 DNA sequence: TGTGCCAGCAGCTTAGTCGGGGGTACAGGCTACACCTTC. It specifies CASSLVGGTGYTF. This sequence joins TRBV7-9 and TRBJ1-2, with D possibly TRBD1 on 5 matching bases. The CDR3 sequence is 13 residues long. Trimming pared 1 base from V and 8 bases from J, leaving 11 bases between. Germline CDR1 and CDR2: SEHNR and FQNEAQ (reference sequence).

This chain connects TRBV11-2 to TRBJ2-7, with 9 bases matching TRBD1. Germline CDR1 is SGHAT and CDR2 is FQNNGV. Losses at the gene ends were 8 bases for V and 11 bases for J; bases not matched to a gene: 22. This CDR3 comprises 16 residues. Here the CDR3 DNA reads TGTGCCAGCGCATCGCGGCAGGGACAGGGCTCAGGAGGGGAGTACTTC. Its protein product is CASASRQGQGSGGEYF.

This chain joins TRBV7-2 and TRBJ1-4; D uncertain. Germline V lookup: CDR1 SGHTA, CDR2 FQGNSA. The CDR3 has 14 amino acids. Trimming left V 5 bases short and J 8 bases short, with 15 bases between. The chain's CDR3 is CASSQSRSQEKLFF. The CDR3 DNA sequence: TGTGCCAGCAGCCAAAGCCGGAGTCAGGAAAAACTGTTTTTT.

The chain uses TRBV18 and TRBJ2-5; the match to TRBD2 covers 10 bases. Per germline, CDR1 KGHSH and CDR2 LQKENI. The CDR3 runs to 14 residues. Unmatched junction bases numbered 3, after V lost 3 bases and J lost 5 bases. The DNA for the CDR3 is TGTGCCAGCTCACCCGTACTAGCGGGGGAGACCCAGTACTTC. Residues: CASSPVLAGETQYF.